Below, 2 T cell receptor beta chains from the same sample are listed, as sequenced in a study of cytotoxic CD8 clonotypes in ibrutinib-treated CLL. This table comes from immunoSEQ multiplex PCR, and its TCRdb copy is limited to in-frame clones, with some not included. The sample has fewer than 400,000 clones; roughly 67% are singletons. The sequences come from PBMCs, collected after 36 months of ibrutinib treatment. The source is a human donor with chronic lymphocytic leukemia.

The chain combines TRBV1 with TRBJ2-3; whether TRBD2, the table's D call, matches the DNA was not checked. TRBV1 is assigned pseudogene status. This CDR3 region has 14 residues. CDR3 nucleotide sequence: TGCACCAGCAGCCAAGTCGACTACACAGATACGCAGTATTTT. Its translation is CTSSQVDYTDTQYF.

As DNA, the CDR3 is TGTGCCAGTAGTATAAGGGGTCATGGCTACACCTTC. It yields the protein CASSIRGHGYTF. This chain uses TRBV19 with TRBJ1-2, with D maybe TRBD1 (5 bases). V shed 2 bases and J shed 6 bases, with 7 bases lying between them. The CDR3 extends over 12 amino acids. Germline CDR1 and CDR2: LNHDA and SQIVND (reference sequence).